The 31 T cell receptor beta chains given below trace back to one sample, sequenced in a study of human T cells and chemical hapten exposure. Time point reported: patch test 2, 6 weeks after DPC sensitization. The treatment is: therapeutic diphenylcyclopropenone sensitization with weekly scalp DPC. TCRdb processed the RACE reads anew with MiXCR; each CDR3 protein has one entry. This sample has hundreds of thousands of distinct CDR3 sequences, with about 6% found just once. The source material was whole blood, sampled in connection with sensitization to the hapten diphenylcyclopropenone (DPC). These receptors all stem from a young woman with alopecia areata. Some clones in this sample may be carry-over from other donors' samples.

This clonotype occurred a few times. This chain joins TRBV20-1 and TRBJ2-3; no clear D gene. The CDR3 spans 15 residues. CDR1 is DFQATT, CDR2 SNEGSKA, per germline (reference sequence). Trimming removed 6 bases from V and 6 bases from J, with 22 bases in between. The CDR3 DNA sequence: TGCAGTGCACCCCGGAACCCAAGCCCGGAGGATACGCAGTATTTT. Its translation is CSAPRNPSPEDTQYF.

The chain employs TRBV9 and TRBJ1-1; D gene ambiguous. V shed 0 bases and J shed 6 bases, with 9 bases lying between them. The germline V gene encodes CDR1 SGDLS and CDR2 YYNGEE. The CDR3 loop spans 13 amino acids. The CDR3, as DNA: TGTGCCAGCAGCGTAGTAGGCGGGTCTGAAGCTTTCTTT. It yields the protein CASSVVGGSEAFF.

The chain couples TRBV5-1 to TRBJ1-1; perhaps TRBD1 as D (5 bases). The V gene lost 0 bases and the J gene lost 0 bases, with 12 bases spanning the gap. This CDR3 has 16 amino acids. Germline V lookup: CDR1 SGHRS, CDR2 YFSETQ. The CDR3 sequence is CASSLVGGTLNTEAFF. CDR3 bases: TGCGCCAGCAGCTTGGTGGGGGGGACCTTGAACACTGAAGCTTTCTTT.

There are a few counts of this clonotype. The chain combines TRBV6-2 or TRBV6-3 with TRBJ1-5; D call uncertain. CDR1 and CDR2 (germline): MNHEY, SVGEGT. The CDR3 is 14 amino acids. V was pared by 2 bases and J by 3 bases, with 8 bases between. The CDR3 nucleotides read TGTGCCAGCAGTTACCCGACATACAATCAGCCCCAGCATTTT. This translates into CASSYPTYNQPQHF.

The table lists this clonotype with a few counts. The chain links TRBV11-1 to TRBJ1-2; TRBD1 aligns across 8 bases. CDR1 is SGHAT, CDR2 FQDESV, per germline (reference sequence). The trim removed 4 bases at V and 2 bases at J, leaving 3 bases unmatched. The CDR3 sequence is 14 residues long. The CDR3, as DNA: TGTGCCAGCAGCTCGCGGACAGGGAACTATGGCTACACCTTC. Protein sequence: CASSSRTGNYGYTF.

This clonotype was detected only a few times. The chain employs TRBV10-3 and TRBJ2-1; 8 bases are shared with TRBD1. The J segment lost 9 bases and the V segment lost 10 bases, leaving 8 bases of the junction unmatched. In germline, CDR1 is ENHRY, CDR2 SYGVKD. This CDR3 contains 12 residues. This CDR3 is CATRTGSGEQFF. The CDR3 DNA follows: TGTGCCACCCGGACAGGGTCGGGTGAGCAGTTCTTC.

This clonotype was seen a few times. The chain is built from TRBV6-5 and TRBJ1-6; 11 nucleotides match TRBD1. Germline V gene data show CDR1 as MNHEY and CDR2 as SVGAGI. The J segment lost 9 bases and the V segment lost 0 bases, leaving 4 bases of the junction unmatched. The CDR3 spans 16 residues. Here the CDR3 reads CASSYSGTGGGSPLHF. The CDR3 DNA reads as TGTGCCAGCAGTTACTCCGGGACAGGGGGTGGTTCACCCCTCCACTTT.

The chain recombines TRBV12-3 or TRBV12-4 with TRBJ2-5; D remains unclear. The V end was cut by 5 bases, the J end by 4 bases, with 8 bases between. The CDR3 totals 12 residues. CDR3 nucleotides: TGTGCCAGCAGTCCAAACGCAGAGACCCAGTACTTC. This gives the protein CASSPNAETQYF.

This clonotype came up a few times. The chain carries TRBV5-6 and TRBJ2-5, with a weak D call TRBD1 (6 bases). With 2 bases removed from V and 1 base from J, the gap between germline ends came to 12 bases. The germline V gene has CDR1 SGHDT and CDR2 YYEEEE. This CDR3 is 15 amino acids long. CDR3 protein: CASSLRPDSQETQYF. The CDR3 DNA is TGTGCCAGCAGCTTACGACCGGACAGCCAAGAGACCCAGTACTTC.

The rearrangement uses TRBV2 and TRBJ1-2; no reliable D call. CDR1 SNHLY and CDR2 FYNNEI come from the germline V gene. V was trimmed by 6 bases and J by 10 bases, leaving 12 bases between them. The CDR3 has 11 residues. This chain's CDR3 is CASSVNAIYTF. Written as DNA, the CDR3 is TGTGCCAGCAGCGTCAATGCGATCTACACCTTC.

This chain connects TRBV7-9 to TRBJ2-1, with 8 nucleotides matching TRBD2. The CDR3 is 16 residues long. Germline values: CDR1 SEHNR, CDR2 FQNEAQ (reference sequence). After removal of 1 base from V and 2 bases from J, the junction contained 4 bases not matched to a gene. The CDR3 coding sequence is TGTGCCAGCAGCTTAGTCCGGGGGGGCACCTACAATGAGCAGTTCTTC. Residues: CASSLVRGGTYNEQFF.

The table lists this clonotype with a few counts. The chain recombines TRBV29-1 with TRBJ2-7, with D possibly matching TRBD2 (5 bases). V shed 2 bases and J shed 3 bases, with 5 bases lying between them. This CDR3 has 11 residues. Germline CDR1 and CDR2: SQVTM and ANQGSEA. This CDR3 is CSVERGYEQYF. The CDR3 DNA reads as TGCAGCGTTGAACGGGGCTACGAGCAGTACTTC.

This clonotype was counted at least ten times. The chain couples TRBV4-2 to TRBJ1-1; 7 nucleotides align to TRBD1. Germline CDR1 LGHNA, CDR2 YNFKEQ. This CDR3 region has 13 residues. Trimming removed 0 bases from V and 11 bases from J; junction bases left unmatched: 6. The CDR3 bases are TGTGCCAGCAGCCAAGAGCCGGGACAGAGGGCTTTCTTT. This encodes CASSQEPGQRAFF.

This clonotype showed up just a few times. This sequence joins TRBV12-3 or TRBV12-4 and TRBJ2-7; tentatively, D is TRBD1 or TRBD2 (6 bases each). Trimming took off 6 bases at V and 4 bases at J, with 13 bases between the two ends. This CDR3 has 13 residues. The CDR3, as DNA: TGTGCCAGCAGACGAGGGGGGTATTACGAGCAGTACTTC. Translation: CASRRGGYYEQYF.

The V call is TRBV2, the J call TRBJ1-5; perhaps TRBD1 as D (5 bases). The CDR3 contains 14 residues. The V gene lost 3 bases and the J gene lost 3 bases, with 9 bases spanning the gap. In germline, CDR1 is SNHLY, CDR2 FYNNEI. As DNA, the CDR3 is TGTGCCAGCAGTGAGATACAGGTCAATCAGCCCCAGCATTTT. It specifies CASSEIQVNQPQHF. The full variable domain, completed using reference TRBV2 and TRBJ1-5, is EPEVTQTPSHQVTQMGQEVILRCVPISNHLYFYWYRQILGQKVEFLVSFYNNEISEKSEIFDDQFSVERPDGSNFTLKIRSTKLEDSAMYFCASSEIQVNQPQHFGDGTRLSIL.

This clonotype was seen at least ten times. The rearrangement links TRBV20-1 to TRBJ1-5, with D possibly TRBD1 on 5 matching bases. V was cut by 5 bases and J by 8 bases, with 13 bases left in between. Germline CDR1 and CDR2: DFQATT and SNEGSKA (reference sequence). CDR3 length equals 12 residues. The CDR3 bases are TGCAGTGCTGGCGAGGGGAGGGAGCCCCAGCATTTT. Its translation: CSAGEGREPQHF.

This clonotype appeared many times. CDR3 loop: CASSTLKDIFTEAFF. Here the CDR3 DNA reads TGTGCCAGCTCAACCCTAAAAGATATATTCACTGAAGCTTTCTTT. This rearrangement joins TRBV18 to TRBJ1-1, with D uncertain. CDR3 length: 15 residues. Trimming cost V 5 bases and J 4 bases, with 17 bases left between them. Germline V CDR1 and CDR2: KGHSH, LQKENI.

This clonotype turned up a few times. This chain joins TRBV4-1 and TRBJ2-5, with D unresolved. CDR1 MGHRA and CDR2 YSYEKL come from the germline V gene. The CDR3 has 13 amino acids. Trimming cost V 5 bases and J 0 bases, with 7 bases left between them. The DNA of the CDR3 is TGCGCCAGCAGCGCCGTGGACCAAGAGACCCAGTACTTC. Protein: CASSAVDQETQYF.

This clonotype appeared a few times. The CDR3 is CSVDAGINYGYTF. DNA for the CDR3: TGCAGCGTTGATGCGGGTATTAACTATGGCTACACCTTC. V gene TRBV29-1 combines with J gene TRBJ1-2; D remains unclear. The CDR3 length is 13 residues. Trimming stripped 3 bases from V and 1 base from J, with 9 bases between. CDR1 and CDR2 (germline): SQVTM, ANQGSEA.

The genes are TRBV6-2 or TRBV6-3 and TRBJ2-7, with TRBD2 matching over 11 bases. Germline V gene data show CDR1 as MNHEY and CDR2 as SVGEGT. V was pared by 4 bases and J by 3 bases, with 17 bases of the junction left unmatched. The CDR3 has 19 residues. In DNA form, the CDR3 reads TGTGCCAGCAGTTTCCAGGGGGTGACTAGCGGGGCGGAAGTCTACGAGCAGTACTTC. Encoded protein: CASSFQGVTSGAEVYEQYF.

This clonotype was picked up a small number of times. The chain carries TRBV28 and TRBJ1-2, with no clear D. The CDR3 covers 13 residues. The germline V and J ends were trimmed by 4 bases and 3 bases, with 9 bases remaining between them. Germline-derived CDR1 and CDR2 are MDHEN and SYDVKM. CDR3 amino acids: CASSSLQHYGYTF. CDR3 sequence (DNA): TGTGCCAGCAGTTCCCTACAGCACTATGGCTACACCTTC.

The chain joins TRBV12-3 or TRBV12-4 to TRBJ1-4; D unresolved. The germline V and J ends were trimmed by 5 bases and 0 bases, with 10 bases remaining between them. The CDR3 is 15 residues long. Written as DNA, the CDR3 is TGTGCCAGCAGTCAGAGACAAGCAACTAATGAAAAACTGTTTTTT. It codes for CASSQRQATNEKLFF.

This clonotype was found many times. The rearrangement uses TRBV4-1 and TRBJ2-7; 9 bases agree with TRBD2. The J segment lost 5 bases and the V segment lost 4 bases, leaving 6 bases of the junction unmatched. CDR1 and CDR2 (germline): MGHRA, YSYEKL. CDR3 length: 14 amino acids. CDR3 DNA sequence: TGCGCCAGCAGCCTCGGGACTAGCAGCCACGAGCAGTACTTC. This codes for CASSLGTSSHEQYF.

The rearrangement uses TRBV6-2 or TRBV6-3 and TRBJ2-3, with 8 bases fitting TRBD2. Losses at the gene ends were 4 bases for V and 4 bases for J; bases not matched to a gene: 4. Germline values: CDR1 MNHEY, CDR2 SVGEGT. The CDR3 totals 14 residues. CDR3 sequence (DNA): TGTGCCAGCAGTTCATCAGCGGGGGCAGATACGCAGTATTTT. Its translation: CASSSSAGADTQYF.

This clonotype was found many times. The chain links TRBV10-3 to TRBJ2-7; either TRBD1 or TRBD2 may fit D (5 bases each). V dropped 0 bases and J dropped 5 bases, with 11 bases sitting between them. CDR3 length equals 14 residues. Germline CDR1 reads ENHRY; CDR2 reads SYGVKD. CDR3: CAISESGRGDEQYF. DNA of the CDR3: TGTGCCATCAGTGAGTCGGGACGAGGAGACGAGCAGTACTTC.

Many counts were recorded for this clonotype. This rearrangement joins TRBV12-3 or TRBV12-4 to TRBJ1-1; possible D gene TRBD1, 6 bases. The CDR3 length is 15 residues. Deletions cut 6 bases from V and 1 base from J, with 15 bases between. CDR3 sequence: CASRGAGRPNTEAFF. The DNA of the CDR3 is TGTGCCAGCAGGGGGGCGGGACGGCCGAACACTGAAGCTTTCTTT.

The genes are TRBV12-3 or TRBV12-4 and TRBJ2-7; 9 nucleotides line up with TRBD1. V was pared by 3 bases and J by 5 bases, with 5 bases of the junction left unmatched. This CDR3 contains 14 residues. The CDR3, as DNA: TGTGCCAGCAGTTTCCGGGACAGGGCAAACGAGCAGTACTTC. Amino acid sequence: CASSFRDRANEQYF.

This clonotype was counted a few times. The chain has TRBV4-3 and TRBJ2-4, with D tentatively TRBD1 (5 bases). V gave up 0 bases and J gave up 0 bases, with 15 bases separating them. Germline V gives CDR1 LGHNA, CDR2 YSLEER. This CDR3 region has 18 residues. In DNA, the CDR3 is TGCGCCAGCAGCCAAGATCAGGGTCGATCATTAGCCAAAAACATTCAGTACTTC. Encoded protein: CASSQDQGRSLAKNIQYF.

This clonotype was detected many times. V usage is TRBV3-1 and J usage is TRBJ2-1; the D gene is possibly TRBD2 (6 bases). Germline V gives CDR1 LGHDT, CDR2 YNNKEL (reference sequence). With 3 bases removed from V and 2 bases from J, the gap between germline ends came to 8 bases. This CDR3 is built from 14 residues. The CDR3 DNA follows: TGTGCCAGCAGCCAGTCGGGGGCCTACAATGAGCAGTTCTTC. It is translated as CASSQSGAYNEQFF.

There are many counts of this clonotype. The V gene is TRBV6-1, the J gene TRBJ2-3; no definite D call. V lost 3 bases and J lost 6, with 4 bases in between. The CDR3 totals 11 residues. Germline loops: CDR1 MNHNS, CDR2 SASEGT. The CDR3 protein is CASSDRDTQYF. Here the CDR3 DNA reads TGTGCCAGCAGTGATAGGGATACGCAGTATTTT.

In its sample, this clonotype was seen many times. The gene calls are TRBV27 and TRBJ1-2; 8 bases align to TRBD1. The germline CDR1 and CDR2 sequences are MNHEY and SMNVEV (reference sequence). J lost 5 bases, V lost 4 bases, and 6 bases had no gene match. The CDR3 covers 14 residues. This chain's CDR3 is CASSSRDRYYGYTF. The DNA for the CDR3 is TGTGCCAGCAGTTCAAGGGACAGGTATTATGGCTACACCTTC.